The 10 T cell receptor beta chains reported below all come from one sample, sequenced in a study of shared clonotypes between healthy human individuals. Assay: immunoSEQ multiplex PCR; the TCRdb copy retains only in-frame clones and omits some. The sample yields 950,000 to 1,300,000 clones, under 80% seen once. The sequencing sample was made of memory CD4+ T cells sorted from blood. Subset indicated: CD45RA-negative fraction. The receptors come from a man aged 18 to 29 in good health.

The gene calls are TRBV2 and TRBJ2-7; D remains unclear. The CDR3 sequence is 12 residues long. V gave up 7 bases and J gave up 6 bases, with 13 bases separating them. CDR1 SNHLY and CDR2 FYNNEI come from the germline V gene. CDR3 in DNA: TGTGCCAGCACCGTCCGGGTGGGCGAGCAGTACTTC. It is translated as CASTVRVGEQYF.

This clone was detected once. The chain has TRBV27 and TRBJ1-6, with TRBD1 as a possible D gene (5 bases). CDR1 and CDR2 (germline): MNHEY, SMNVEV (reference sequence). The length of the CDR3 is 14 residues. V gave up 5 bases and J gave up 6 bases, with 11 bases separating them. CDR3 in amino acids: CASSPDSANSPLHF. Here the CDR3 DNA reads TGTGCCAGCAGTCCTGACAGTGCTAATTCACCCCTCCACTTT.

This clone was seen at least ten times. This chain joins TRBV5-1 and TRBJ2-1, with TRBD2 identical over 10 bases. After removal of 4 bases from V and 8 bases from J, the junction contained 9 bases not matched to a gene. CDR1 is SGHRS and CDR2 is YFSETQ in the germline V gene. The CDR3 covers 15 residues. As DNA, the CDR3 is TGCGCCAGCAGCGGAAGCGGGAGGGCCCTGGATGAGCAGTTCTTC. Its translation: CASSGSGRALDEQFF.

This chain connects TRBV18 to TRBJ1-3; a weak D match, TRBD1 (5 bases). The V gene's germline CDR1 is KGHSH and CDR2 LQKENI. The CDR3 spans 14 residues. V lost 5 bases, J lost 0 bases, and 8 bases lay in between. CDR3 amino acids: CASSGGNSGNTIYF. CDR3 DNA: TGTGCCAGCTCAGGGGGAAACTCTGGAAACACCATATATTTT.

This clone was seen just once. The J gene is TRBJ1-4, the V gene TRBV6-6; D is ambiguous. Trimming stripped 3 bases from V and 1 base from J, with 9 bases between. The germline V gene has CDR1 MNHNY and CDR2 SVGAGI (reference sequence). The CDR3 totals 15 residues. CDR3 in amino acids: CASSYSAGTNEKLFF. DNA for the CDR3: TGTGCCAGCAGTTATTCGGCGGGAACTAATGAAAAACTGTTTTTT.

There are a few counts of this clone. The J gene is TRBJ1-1, the V gene TRBV7-2; D unclear. The CDR3 has 13 amino acids. Germline V CDR1 and CDR2: SGHTA, FQGNSA. The ends were cut back, 2 bases at V and 3 bases at J, with 7 bases in the middle. In nucleotides, the CDR3 is TGTGCCAGCAGCTTAACCCAGTACACTGAAGCTTTCTTT. This encodes CASSLTQYTEAFF. The entire variable domain, with the rest obtained from reference TRBV7-2 and TRBJ1-1, is as follows: GAGVSQSPSNKVTEKGKDVELRCDPISGHTALYWYRQSLGQGLEFLIYFQGNSAPDKSGLPSDRFSAERTGGSVSTLTIQRTQQEDSAVYLCASSLTQYTEAFFGQGTRLTVV.

This clone has a single count. Only one base separates this from a far larger clonotype, so it likely reflects a read error. J is TRBJ2-5 and V is TRBV5-1; weak D call: TRBD1 (6 bases). The DNA end lines up better with TRBJ2-7; the J call may be wrong. Germline lookup yields CDR1 SGHRS and CDR2 YFSETQ. The CDR3 totals 14 residues. The DNA of the CDR3 is TGCGCCAGCAGCTTGACAGGGAGCTCCTACGAGCAGTACTTC. Its translation: CASSLTGSSYEQYF.

The chain carries TRBV5-6 and TRBJ2-1; TRBD2 matches at 10 bases. CDR1 is SGHDT, CDR2 YYEEEE, per germline. The V gene end was trimmed by 0 bases and the J gene end by 3 bases; junction bases not matched to a gene: 6. This CDR3 is built from 17 residues. The CDR3 loop reads CASSLETLAGVYNEQFF. The DNA of the CDR3 is TGTGCCAGCAGCTTGGAAACCCTAGCGGGGGTCTACAATGAGCAGTTCTTC.

The chain joins TRBV25-1 to TRBJ1-1; D is ambiguous. Germline CDR1 and CDR2: MGHDK and SYGVNS. The CDR3 consists of 14 residues. The germline V and J ends were trimmed by 7 bases and 0 bases, with 12 bases remaining between them. The CDR3 nucleotides are TGTGCCAGCACAAGGGCGGGTATGAACACTGAAGCTTTCTTT. Protein: CASTRAGMNTEAFF.

With respect to this clone: In the same sample, other DNA sequences code for this CDR3. This chain links TRBV11-2 with TRBJ1-4; no definite D call. Germline V gene data show CDR1 as SGHAT and CDR2 as FQNNGV. The CDR3 totals 14 residues. The V gene lost 1 base and the J gene lost 2 bases, with 5 bases spanning the gap. The CDR3 DNA reads TGTGCCAGCAGCTTAGGACTGACTAATGAAAAACTGTTTTTT. It specifies CASSLGLTNEKLFF.